This TCR beta chain was captured by sequencing in a study of T cells in Graves' hyperthyroidism and ophthalmopathy. Study-wide points: Blood also contained most expanded thyroid clonotypes above 0.001.

The CDR3 spans 12 residues. The germline V gene has CDR1 SGHNT and CDR2 YYREEE (reference sequence). V was trimmed by 3 bases and J by 1 base, leaving 3 bases between them. This clonotype has more than one count but fewer than ten. The antigen is unknown. Regions amplified from RNA transcripts were the TCR beta CDR3 regions. In the first-round RT-PCR of the TCR CDR3, the HTBI primer set was used. TCRdb analysed the multiplex PCR reads with MiXCR anew, one entry per CDR3 protein. The repertoire has a few hundred thousand distinct CDR3 sequences, roughly 50% of them found once; the top ten carry 7.5% to 8.5%.

The sample consisted of peripheral blood or thyroid tissue (not recorded which). The rearrangement links TRBV5-4 to TRBJ2-3, with D unresolved. This receptor was identified in a woman aged 18-30 years with Graves' hyperthyroidism. The CDR3 nucleotides are TGTGCCAGCAGCTGGGGCACAGATACGCAGTATTTT. Translating gives CASSWGTDTQYF. Using reference TRBV5-4 and TRBJ2-3 for the parts outside the CDR3, the full variable domain is ETGVTQSPTHLIKTRGQQVTLRCSSQSGHNTVSWYQQALGQGPQFIFQYYREEENGRGNFPPRFSGLQFPNYSSELNVNALELDDSALYLCASSWGTDTQYFGPGTRLTVL.